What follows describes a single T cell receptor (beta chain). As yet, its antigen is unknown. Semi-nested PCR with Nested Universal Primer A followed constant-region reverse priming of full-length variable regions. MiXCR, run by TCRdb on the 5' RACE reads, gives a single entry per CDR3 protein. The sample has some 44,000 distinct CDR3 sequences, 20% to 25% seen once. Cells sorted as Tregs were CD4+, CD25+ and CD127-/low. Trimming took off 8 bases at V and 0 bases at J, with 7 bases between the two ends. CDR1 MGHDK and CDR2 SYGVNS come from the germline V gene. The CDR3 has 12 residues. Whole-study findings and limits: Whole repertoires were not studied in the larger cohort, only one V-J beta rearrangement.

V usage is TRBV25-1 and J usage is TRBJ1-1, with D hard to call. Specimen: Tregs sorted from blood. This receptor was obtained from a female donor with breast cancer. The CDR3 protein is CASSALNTEAFF. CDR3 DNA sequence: TGTGCCAGCTCAGCTTTGAACACTGAAGCTTTCTTT.